The 21 T cell receptor beta chains in this list originate from one sample, sequenced in a study of blood T cell repertoires in COVID-19. Repertoires were generated with immunoSEQ multiplex PCR, while TCRdb's copy carries only in-frame clones and drops some. In the table there are hundreds of thousands of clones, roughly 90% of which are singletons. The sample comprised peripheral blood. All receptors derive from a woman aged 45-65 years with active or convalescent COVID-19.

The rearrangement joins TRBV18 to TRBJ2-4; D perhaps matches TRBD2 (5 bases). The V gene lost 1 base and the J gene lost 7 bases, with 11 bases spanning the gap. Germline V gives CDR1 KGHSH, CDR2 LQKENI. The CDR3 is 14 residues long. DNA for the CDR3: TGTGCCAGCTCACCACAGAGGGATTCGAACATTCAGTACTTC. Its protein product is CASSPQRDSNIQYF.

The chain has TRBV5-4 and TRBJ1-1; tentatively, D is TRBD1 (5 bases). Per the germline V gene, CDR1 is SGHNT and CDR2 is YYREEE (reference sequence). Trimming removed 3 bases at V and 0 bases at J, with 9 bases between. This CDR3 has 14 residues. CDR3 sequence (DNA): TGTGCCAGCAGCTCACGACAGATGAACACTGAAGCTTTCTTT. Encoded protein: CASSSRQMNTEAFF.

CDR3 loop: CASSSRDTRTYNEQFF. In DNA form, the CDR3 reads TGTGCCAGCAGCTCCCGGGACACACGAACATACAATGAGCAGTTCTTC. The V call is TRBV7-9, the J call TRBJ2-1; D might be TRBD1 (6 bases). The CDR3 contains 16 residues. Trimming took 4 bases from V and 4 from J, leaving 17 bases between them. Germline V gene lookup returns CDR1 SEHNR and CDR2 FQNEAQ (reference sequence). The full variable domain, completed using reference TRBV7-9 and TRBJ2-1, is DTGVSQNPRHKITKRGQNVTFRCDPISEHNRLYWYRQTLGQGPEFLTYFQNEAQLEKSRLLSDRFSAERPKGSFSTLEIQRTEQGDSAMYLCASSSRDTRTYNEQFFGPGTRLTVL.

This rearrangement joins TRBV10-3 to TRBJ1-1; D gene ambiguous. Per germline, CDR1 ENHRY and CDR2 SYGVKD. Trimming pared 1 base from V and 5 bases from J, leaving 11 bases between. This CDR3 comprises 14 residues. The CDR3 DNA reads TGTGCCATCAGTGAGTTTGGCCGCGGGACTGAAGCTTTCTTT. Protein: CAISEFGRGTEAFF.

Concerning this clone: This same CDR3 is encoded by further DNA sequences in the sample. The rearrangement links TRBV10-3 to TRBJ2-5; D is undetermined. The CDR3 loop spans 11 amino acids. The germline V gene has CDR1 ENHRY and CDR2 SYGVKD. V lost 3 bases to trimming and J lost 4 bases, with 3 bases between them. For the CDR3, the DNA is TGTGCCATCAGTGACCGAGAGACCCAGTACTTC. Its translation is CAISDRETQYF.

The V and J genes are TRBV2 and TRBJ2-7; 7 positions agree with TRBD2. The ends lost 7 bases at V and 0 bases at J; junction bases unmatched: 6. The CDR3 is made up of 14 amino acids. Germline assignment: CDR1 SNHLY and CDR2 FYNNEI. CDR3 coding DNA: TGTGCCAGCAACCGCGGGGGAAGCTCCTACGAGCAGTACTTC. Amino acid sequence: CASNRGGSSYEQYF.

This chain links TRBV2 with TRBJ2-2; 7 nucleotides agree with TRBD2. CDR3 length: 16 amino acids. The germline V gene encodes CDR1 SNHLY and CDR2 FYNNEI. Trimming took 4 bases from V and 2 from J; bases not matched to a gene: 7. Written as DNA, the CDR3 is TGTGCCAGCAGTGCGGGACTAACAAAAAACACCGGGGAGCTGTTTTTT. Protein product: CASSAGLTKNTGELFF.

This chain links TRBV7-9 with TRBJ2-1; 11 bases agree with TRBD2. Germline trimming cut 0 bases from V and 9 bases from J; bases unmatched to any gene: 10. The germline V gene encodes CDR1 SEHNR and CDR2 FQNEAQ (reference sequence). The CDR3 runs 17 residues. The DNA for the CDR3 is TGTGCCAGCAGCTTAGCTGGTCGACTAGCGGGAAGAAGTGAGCAGTTCTTC. Translating it yields CASSLAGRLAGRSEQFF.

V gene TRBV3-1 (or the pseudogene TRBV3-2) combines with J gene TRBJ2-2, with TRBD1 matching over 7 bases. The trim removed 3 bases at V and 1 base at J, leaving 5 bases unmatched. The CDR3 has 16 residues. Germline assignment: CDR1 LGHDT and CDR2 YNNKEL (reference sequence). The CDR3 here is CASSQSDRENTGELFF. The CDR3 region has the DNA TGTGCCAGCAGCCAGTCAGACAGGGAGAACACCGGGGAGCTGTTTTTT.

This chain joins TRBV24-1 and TRBJ1-1; TRBD1 aligns across 7 bases. The V gene end was trimmed by 7 bases and the J gene end by 4 bases; junction bases not matched to a gene: 11. The CDR3 has 15 amino acids. Germline V lookup: CDR1 KGHDR, CDR2 SFDVKD. The CDR3 DNA reads as TGTGCCACCAGCGTTTCGACAGGGTTCGGCACTGAAGCTTTCTTT. This encodes CATSVSTGFGTEAFF.

This rearrangement joins TRBV15 to TRBJ1-1; a possible D gene is TRBD1 (6 bases). The V gene's germline CDR1 is LNHNV and CDR2 YYDKDF (reference sequence). Trimming removed 0 bases at V and 4 bases at J, with 12 bases between. This CDR3 is built from 15 residues. CDR3 region: CATSRDPLTGTEAFF. The CDR3 nucleotides read TGTGCCACCAGCAGAGATCCGTTGACAGGCACTGAAGCTTTCTTT.

The rearrangement uses TRBV2 and TRBJ2-5, with 10 bases identical to TRBD2. The CDR3 consists of 14 residues. Germline V CDR1 and CDR2: SNHLY, FYNNEI. With 6 bases clipped from V and 4 bases from J, the junction kept 5 bases outside the gene matches. The CDR3 DNA reads TGTGCCAGCAGGGCTAGCGGGGGAGTAGAGACCCAGTACTTC. Translating it yields CASRASGGVETQYF.

The chain combines TRBV29-1 with TRBJ1-4; TRBD1 agrees at 9 bases. CDR1 is SQVTM, CDR2 ANQGSEA, per germline. The CDR3 extends over 16 amino acids. The junction had 17 bases not matched to a gene; V was cut back by 5 bases and J by 10 bases. Here the CDR3 reads CSVSPGQGLGDGKLFF. The CDR3 DNA is TGCAGCGTTTCCCCGGGACAGGGTCTTGGGGATGGAAAACTGTTTTTT.

This chain connects TRBV6-1 to TRBJ2-1; D not resolved. CDR3 size: 11 residues. V shed 2 bases and J shed 7 bases, with 3 bases lying between them. Germline CDR1 is MNHNS and CDR2 is SASEGT. As DNA, the CDR3 is TGTGCCAGCAGTGAACGTAATGAGCAGTTCTTC. It translates to CASSERNEQFF.

This sequence joins TRBV5-1 and TRBJ2-1, with D possibly being TRBD1 (6 bases). This CDR3 comprises 14 residues. Germline V gives CDR1 SGHRS, CDR2 YFSETQ. V lost 2 bases, J lost 10 bases, and 16 bases lay in between. The CDR3 loop is CASSFQQGYLEQFF. For the CDR3, the DNA is TGCGCCAGCAGCTTTCAACAGGGTTATCTCGAGCAGTTCTTC.

The V call is TRBV30, the J call TRBJ1-2; 7 positions match TRBD1. Trimming cost V 2 bases and J 7 bases; bases outside gene matches: 7. The germline V gene has CDR1 GTSNPN and CDR2 SVGIG (reference sequence). The CDR3 sequence is 13 residues long. The chain's CDR3 is CAWSTTGHSGYTF. For the CDR3, the DNA is TGTGCCTGGAGTACGACAGGGCATAGTGGCTACACCTTC. The whole variable domain, filled in from reference TRBV30 and TRBJ1-2, reads SQTIHQWPATLVQPVGSPLSLECTVEGTSNPNLYWYRQAAGRGLQLLFYSVGIGQISSEVPQNLSASRPQDRQFILSSKKLLLSDSGFYLCAWSTTGHSGYTFGSGTRLTVV.

The rearrangement links TRBV28 to TRBJ1-2; D possibly corresponds to TRBD1 (5 bases). Germline V gene data show CDR1 as MDHEN and CDR2 as SYDVKM. CDR3 size: 12 residues. V dropped 3 bases and J dropped 8 bases, with 10 bases sitting between them. CDR3: CASSFVGGGYTF. The CDR3 DNA follows: TGTGCCAGCAGTTTCGTCGGGGGAGGCTACACCTTC.

As to this clone: Other DNA sequences of this sample code for an identical CDR3. The chain employs TRBV10-3 and TRBJ1-1; 9 bases match TRBD1. The germline CDR1 and CDR2 sequences are ENHRY and SYGVKD. Trimming took 9 bases from V and 3 from J; bases not matched to a gene: 2. CDR3 length: 12 amino acids. The CDR3 nucleotides read TGTGCCATAAGACAGGGGGACACTGAAGCTTTCTTT. This encodes CAIRQGDTEAFF.

The chain employs TRBV30 and TRBJ1-6; the match to TRBD1 covers 7 bases. With 7 bases clipped from V and 8 bases from J, the junction kept 5 bases outside the gene matches. Germline CDR1 reads GTSNPN; CDR2 reads SVGIG (reference sequence). The CDR3 covers 12 residues. As DNA, the CDR3 is TGTGCCTTCCGGGACAGTTATTCACCCCTCCACTTT. Protein product: CAFRDSYSPLHF.

A single count supports this clone. This chain connects TRBV3-1 (or the pseudogene TRBV3-2) to TRBJ2-7, with 7 bases matching TRBD1. The length of the CDR3 is 14 residues. CDR1 and CDR2 (germline): LGHDT, YNNKEL (reference sequence). The J segment lost 3 bases and the V segment lost 4 bases, leaving 6 bases of the junction unmatched. The CDR3 reads CASSPGQTIYEQYF. CDR3 DNA: TGTGCCAGCAGCCCGGGACAGACCATCTACGAGCAGTACTTC.

This clone appeared a single time. V and J are TRBV21-1 and TRBJ1-5; TRBD1 is taken as the D call from the table, unchecked against the DNA. TRBV21-1 is recorded as a pseudogene. The CDR3 sequence is 17 residues long. The CDR3 protein is CASSSHPTGGAGQPQHF. The CDR3 nucleotides read TGTGCCAGCAGCAGTCACCCGACAGGGGGCGCCGGACAGCCCCAGCATTTT.